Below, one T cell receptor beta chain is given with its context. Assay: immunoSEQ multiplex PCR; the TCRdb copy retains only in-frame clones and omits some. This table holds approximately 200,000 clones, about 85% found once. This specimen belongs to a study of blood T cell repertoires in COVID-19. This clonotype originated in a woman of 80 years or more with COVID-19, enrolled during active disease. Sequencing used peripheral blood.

The CDR3 loop is CASSQDRGDGYTF. The CDR3 DNA reads TGCGCCAGCAGCCAAGACAGGGGGGATGGCTACACCTTC. This chain links TRBV4-3 with TRBJ1-2; 7 bases are shared with TRBD1. Germline V gives CDR1 LGHNA, CDR2 YSLEER. V lost 0 bases, J lost 6 bases, and 1 base stayed unmatched. CDR3 length: 13 residues.